This TCR beta chain was observed in a study of T cell responses to AZD1222 COVID-19 vaccine. CDR3 length: 13 residues. Between the trimmed V and J ends, which lost 6 bases and 0 bases, there was a span of 6 bases. Germline assignment: CDR1 LNHDA and CDR2 SQIVND (reference sequence). Overall study results and limits: Spike-wide coverage was observed for vaccine-associated CD4 TCRs, with dominant responses at 160-218 and 743-854. Spike-specific TCR breadth and depth grew following two AZD1222 doses. There were repertoire samples only from the period after the peak T cell response.

This clone was recorded once. Antigen specificity is unknown. Sequenced by immunoSEQ multiplex PCR; TCRdb stores in-frame clones only, minus some. The sample shows 65,000 to 85,000 clones, 70% to 90% of them seen only once. The sample here was peripheral blood, taken 28 days after the second AZD1222 dose. This sequence joins TRBV19 and TRBJ2-4; D gene uncertain. The receptor's source is an adult who received the AZD1222 COVID-19 vaccine. The CDR3 nucleotides read TGTGCCAGTAGAGACCTAGCCAAAAACATTCAGTACTTC. This gives the protein CASRDLAKNIQYF.